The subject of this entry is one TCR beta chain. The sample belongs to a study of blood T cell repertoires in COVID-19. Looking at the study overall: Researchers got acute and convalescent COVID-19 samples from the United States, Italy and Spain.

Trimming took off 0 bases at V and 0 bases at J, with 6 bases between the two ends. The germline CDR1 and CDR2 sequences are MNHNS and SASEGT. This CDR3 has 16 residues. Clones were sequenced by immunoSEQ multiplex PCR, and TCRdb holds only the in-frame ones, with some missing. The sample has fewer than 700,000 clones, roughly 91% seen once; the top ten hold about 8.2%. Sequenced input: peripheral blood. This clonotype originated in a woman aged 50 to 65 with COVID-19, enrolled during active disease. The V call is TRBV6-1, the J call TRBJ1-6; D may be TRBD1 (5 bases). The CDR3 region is CASSEAGVSYNSPLHF. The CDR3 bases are TGTGCCAGCAGTGAAGCAGGGGTCTCCTATAATTCACCCCTCCACTTT.